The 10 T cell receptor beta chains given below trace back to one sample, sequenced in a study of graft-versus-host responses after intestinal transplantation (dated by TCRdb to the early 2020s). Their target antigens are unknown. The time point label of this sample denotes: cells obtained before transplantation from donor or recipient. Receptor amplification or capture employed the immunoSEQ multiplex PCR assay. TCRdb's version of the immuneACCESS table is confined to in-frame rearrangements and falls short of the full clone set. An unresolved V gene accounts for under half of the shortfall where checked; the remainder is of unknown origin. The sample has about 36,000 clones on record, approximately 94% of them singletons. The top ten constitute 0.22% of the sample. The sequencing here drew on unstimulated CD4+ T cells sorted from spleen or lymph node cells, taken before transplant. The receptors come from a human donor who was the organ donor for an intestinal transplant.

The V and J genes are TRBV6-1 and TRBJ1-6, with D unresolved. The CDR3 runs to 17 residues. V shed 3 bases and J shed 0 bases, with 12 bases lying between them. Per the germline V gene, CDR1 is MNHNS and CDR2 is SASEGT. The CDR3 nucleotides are TGTGCCAGCAGTGAGCCGAAGTCGAGCTCCTATAATTCACCCCTCCACTTT. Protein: CASSEPKSSSYNSPLHF.

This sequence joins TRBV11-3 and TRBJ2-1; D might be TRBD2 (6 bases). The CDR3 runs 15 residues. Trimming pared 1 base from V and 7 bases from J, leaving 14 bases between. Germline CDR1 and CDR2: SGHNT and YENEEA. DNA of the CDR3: TGTGCCAGCAGCTTAGGTGTGGGGGGAAGGAATGAGCAGTTCTTC. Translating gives CASSLGVGGRNEQFF.

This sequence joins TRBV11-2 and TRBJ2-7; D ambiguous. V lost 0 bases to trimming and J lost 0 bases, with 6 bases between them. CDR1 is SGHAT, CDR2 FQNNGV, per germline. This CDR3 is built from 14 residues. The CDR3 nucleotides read TGTGCCAGCAGCTTAGAGCCTAGCTCCTACGAGCAGTACTTC. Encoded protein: CASSLEPSSYEQYF.

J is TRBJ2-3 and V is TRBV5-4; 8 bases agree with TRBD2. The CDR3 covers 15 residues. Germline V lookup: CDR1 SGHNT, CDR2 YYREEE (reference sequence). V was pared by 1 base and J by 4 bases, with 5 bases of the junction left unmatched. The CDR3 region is CASSLPSGLSDTQYF. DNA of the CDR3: TGTGCCAGCAGCTTGCCTAGCGGGTTGTCAGATACGCAGTATTTT.

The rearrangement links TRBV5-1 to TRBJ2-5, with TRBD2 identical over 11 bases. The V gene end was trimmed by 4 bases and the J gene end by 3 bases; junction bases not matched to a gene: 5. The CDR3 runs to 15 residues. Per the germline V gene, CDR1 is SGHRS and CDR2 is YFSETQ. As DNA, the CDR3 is TGCGCCAGCAGCACGGCGACTAGCGGGGAAGAGACCCAGTACTTC. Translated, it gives CASSTATSGEETQYF.

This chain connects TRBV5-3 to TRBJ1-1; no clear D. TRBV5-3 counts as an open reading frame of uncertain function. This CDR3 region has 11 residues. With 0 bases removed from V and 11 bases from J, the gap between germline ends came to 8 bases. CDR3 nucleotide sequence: TGTGCCAGAAGCTTGGTTGGGGTTGCTTTCTTT. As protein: CARSLVGVAFF.

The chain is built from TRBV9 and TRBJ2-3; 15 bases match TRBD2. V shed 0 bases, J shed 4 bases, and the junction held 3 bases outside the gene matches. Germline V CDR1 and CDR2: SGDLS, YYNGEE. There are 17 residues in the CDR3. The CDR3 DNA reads TGTGCCAGCAGCGTAGGGACTAGCGGGGGGGCAGCAGATACGCAGTATTTT. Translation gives CASSVGTSGGAADTQYF. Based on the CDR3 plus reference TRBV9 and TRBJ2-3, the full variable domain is DSGVTQTPKHLITATGQRVTLRCSPRSGDLSVYWYQQSLDQGLQFLIQYYNGEERAKGNILERFSAQQFPDLHSELNLSSLELGDSALYFCASSVGTSGGAADTQYFGPGTRLTVL.

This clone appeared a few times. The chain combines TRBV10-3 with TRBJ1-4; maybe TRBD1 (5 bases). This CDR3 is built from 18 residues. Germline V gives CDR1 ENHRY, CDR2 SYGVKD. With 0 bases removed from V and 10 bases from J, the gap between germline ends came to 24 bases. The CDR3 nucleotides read TGTGCCATCAGTGAGTCGATGGGTGTGGCAGGGTTTTCGGGAAAACTGTTTTTT. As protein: CAISESMGVAGFSGKLFF.

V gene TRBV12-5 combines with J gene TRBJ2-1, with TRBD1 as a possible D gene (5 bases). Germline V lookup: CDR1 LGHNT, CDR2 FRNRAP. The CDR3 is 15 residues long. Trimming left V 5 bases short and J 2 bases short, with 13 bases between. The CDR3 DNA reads TGTGCTAGTGGTCCGAACAGGAGCCCCTACAATGAGCAGTTCTTC. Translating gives CASGPNRSPYNEQFF.

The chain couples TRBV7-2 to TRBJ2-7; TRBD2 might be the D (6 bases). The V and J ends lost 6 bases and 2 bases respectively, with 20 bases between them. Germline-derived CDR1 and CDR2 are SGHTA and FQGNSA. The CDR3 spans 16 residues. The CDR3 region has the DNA TGTGCCAGCAGTCCTACCGGGGGATGGATTACCTACGAGCAGTACTTC. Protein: CASSPTGGWITYEQYF.